Described below is a single TCR beta chain sequence and its context. Its antigen is not yet known. Base qualities are not recorded, but no much larger clone differs from it by a single base. The treatment or condition label for this specimen denotes: allogeneic hematopoietic cell transplantation with graft depleted of TCRalphabeta T cells and CD19 B cells. TCRalphabeta/CD19-depleted allogeneic hematopoietic cell grafts were given to the transplant recipients, all of whom were children. Libraries were constructed by PCR. Data came from an Illumina HiSeq 2500. TCR libraries were prepared with molecular barcoding, using unique molecular identifiers to normalize TCRbeta repertoire quantification. The public reads were reprocessed in TCRdb via fastp at Q25 and MiXCR, keeping in-frame beta chains. Each CDR3 protein appears once, grouped with its most common genes and DNA. Present in this sample are some 600,000 distinct CDR3 sequences, 13% of which were seen just once. Approximately 2% of the sample goes to the ten largest clones.

This sample is drawn from a study of T-cell reconstitution after alpha-beta-depleted transplantation in children (dated by TCRdb to 2016 to 2018). Context from the whole study: T-cell immune reconstitution after TCRalphabeta/CD19-depleted allogeneic hematopoietic cell transplantation in children was quantitatively tracked in the study by means of TCR repertoire profiling. The full study reports these points: In some patients, the high TCRbeta diversity seen at day 60 was put down to recipient T cells and intrathymic progenitors that had survived conditioning. Over the following months the frequencies of hyperexpanded clones went down, and after one year T-cell counts and TCRbeta diversity were mostly credited to newly produced T cells. The apparently early alphabetaT-cell count recovery about two months after transplant was reportedly dependent on only several hundred rapidly expanded clones derived from non-depleted graft cells.

V lost 6 bases and J lost 5 bases, and the count of bases not matched to a germline gene is 5. The CDR3 numbers 12 residues from cysteine through phenylalanine. Solely the CDR3 DNA is kept, with 36 bases framed from the first base. Reading the germline V gene (reference sequence) gives CDR1 DFQATT and CDR2 SNEGSKA. The rearrangement joined TRBV20-1 to TRBJ2-5; the junction holds 8 bases that match TRBD1. This clonotype originated in a male patient younger than 18 who had a stem cell transplant for acute myeloid leukemia, so the T cells may come from the graft donor. The sequences come from PBMCs, mostly from graft donor cells, collected 360 days after TCRalphabeta/CD19-depleted stem cell transplant. The CDR3 region has the sequence CSAGGQGETQYF. The nucleotide sequence is given as TGCAGTGCAGGAGGACAGGGTGAGACCCAGTACTTC.